What follows are 29 T cell receptor beta chains derived from one specimen sequenced in a study of T cells in Graves' hyperthyroidism and ophthalmopathy. Amplified regions were TCR beta CDR3 sequences from RNA transcripts. A set of HTBI primers served as the primers for a first-round RT-PCR of the TCR CDR3. TCRdb re-called the multiplex PCR reads with MiXCR, one entry per CDR3 protein. Here the sample spans some 800,000 distinct CDR3 sequences, 35% to 40% being singletons. Sequenced input: blood. Every receptor here comes from a man younger than 35 with Graves' hyperthyroidism.

This clonotype has more than one count but fewer than ten. The CDR3: CSAPPGQGIGYEQYF. CDR3 DNA: TGCAGTGCGCCTCCGGGACAGGGTATCGGCTACGAGCAGTACTTC. The chain combines TRBV20-1 with TRBJ2-7; 9 positions agree with TRBD1. Germline V gene lookup returns CDR1 DFQATT and CDR2 SNEGSKA (reference sequence). V lost 6 bases to trimming and J lost 3 bases; unmatched junction nucleotides: 12. This CDR3 has 15 residues.

This clonotype was recorded a few times. V and J are TRBV9 and TRBJ1-2; D not resolved. Germline assignment: CDR1 SGDLS and CDR2 YYNGEE. V lost 0 bases, J lost 2 bases, and 11 bases lay in between. There are 15 residues in the CDR3. Written as DNA, the CDR3 is TGTGCCAGCAGCGTAGACGGCGTTCCCAACTATGGCTACACCTTC. The encoded protein is CASSVDGVPNYGYTF.

Points on this clonotype: Its ends do not fully match the called genes, so a read error is possible. CDR3 protein: CANSLGQGNIGYTF. CDR3 DNA: TGTGCCAACAGTCTCGGACAGGGAAATATTGGCTACACCTTC. The gene calls are TRBV12-3 or TRBV12-4 and TRBJ1-2, with TRBD1 matching over 8 bases. This CDR3 spans 14 amino acids.

This clonotype has at least ten counts. J is TRBJ2-5 and V is TRBV15; tentatively, D is TRBD1 (5 bases). This CDR3 is built from 15 residues. With 2 bases removed from V and 5 bases from J, the gap between germline ends came to 15 bases. CDR1 is LNHNV, CDR2 YYDKDF, per germline (reference sequence). DNA of the CDR3: TGTGCCACCAGCAGATCCTCCAGGGTAGGGGAGACCCAGTACTTC. Translated, it gives CATSRSSRVGETQYF.

V and J are TRBV7-9 and TRBJ2-5; 10 bases line up with TRBD2. Trimming cost V 6 bases and J 2 bases; bases outside gene matches: 12. There are 17 residues in the CDR3. CDR1 is SEHNR, CDR2 FQNEAQ, per germline (reference sequence). CDR3 nucleotides: TGTGCCAGCAGTGCTAGAGTAGCGGGGGGCTTTCAAGAGACCCAGTACTTC. The encoded protein is CASSARVAGGFQETQYF.

CDR3 amino acids: CASSQEREHILNTEAFF. The CDR3 DNA follows: TGTGCCAGCAGCCAAGAACGGGAACACATCTTGAACACTGAAGCTTTCTTT. This sequence joins TRBV7-2 and TRBJ1-1, with no clear D. Germline V CDR1 and CDR2: SGHTA, FQGNSA. The length of the CDR3 is 17 residues. Deletions cut 5 bases from V and 0 bases from J, with 19 bases between.

In regard to this clonotype: A much larger clone differs by one base, so this may be a read error. The rearrangement joins TRBV20-1 to TRBJ2-7, with D perhaps TRBD1 (6 bases). This CDR3 spans 14 amino acids. CDR1 DFQATT and CDR2 SNEGSKA come from the germline V gene (reference sequence). The CDR3 DNA reads TGCAGTGCTAGAGATCCCGGACAGACCTACGGGCAGTACTTC. As protein: CSARDPGQTYGQYF.

The V call is TRBV2, the J call TRBJ2-7, with a tentative D call TRBD2 (6 bases). Germline loops: CDR1 SNHLY, CDR2 FYNNEI. The CDR3 consists of 16 residues. Trimming cost V 5 bases and J 4 bases, with 21 bases left between them. DNA of the CDR3: TGTGCCAGCAGTTCGGAGGGGAACAGAGGTCTATACGAGCAGTACTTC. Translating it yields CASSSEGNRGLYEQYF.

The rearrangement joins TRBV7-9 to TRBJ2-5; D gene unclear. V was clipped by 3 bases and J by 5 bases, with 16 bases between them. Germline CDR1 and CDR2: SEHNR and FQNEAQ (reference sequence). The CDR3 consists of 15 residues. The CDR3, as DNA: TGTGCCAGCAGCTTGGTGGACCGCAGAGAGGAGACCCAGTACTTC. This codes for CASSLVDRREETQYF. The full variable domain, its missing parts supplied by reference TRBV7-9 and TRBJ2-5, is DTGVSQNPRHKITKRGQNVTFRCDPISEHNRLYWYRQTLGQGPEFLTYFQNEAQLEKSRLLSDRFSAERPKGSFSTLEIQRTEQGDSAMYLCASSLVDRREETQYFGPGTRLLVL.

This clonotype turned up a few times. Written as DNA, the CDR3 is TGTGCCAGCAGTGCAGGGGGCATGGGGGAGCAGTACTTC. Its protein is CASSAGGMGEQYF. The rearrangement joins TRBV5-4 to TRBJ2-7; 8 bases line up with TRBD1. The CDR3 contains 13 residues. After removal of 5 bases from V and 7 bases from J, the junction contained 8 bases not matched to a gene. Germline CDR1 and CDR2: SGHNT and YYREEE (reference sequence). The full variable domain, in which reference TRBV5-4 and TRBJ2-7 provide the parts outside the CDR3, is ETGVTQSPTHLIKTRGQQVTLRCSSQSGHNTVSWYQQALGQGPQFIFQYYREEENGRGNFPPRFSGLQFPNYSSELNVNALELDDSALYLCASSAGGMGEQYFGPGTRLTVT.

There are many counts of this clonotype. V usage is TRBV10-1 and J usage is TRBJ1-5; D is uncertain. Germline V gene lookup returns CDR1 WNHNN and CDR2 SYGVQD (reference sequence). V lost 0 bases and J lost 3, with 12 bases in between. This CDR3 has 16 residues. This CDR3 is CASSESSGIDNQPQHF. In DNA, the CDR3 is TGCGCCAGCAGTGAGTCGTCAGGTATAGACAATCAGCCCCAGCATTTT.

Remarks on this clonotype: A much larger clone differs by one base, so this may be a read error. V and J are TRBV2 and TRBJ1-1; TRBD1 is a possible D gene (5 bases). The CDR3 loop spans 14 amino acids. Trimming shortened V by 11 bases and J by 4 bases, and 20 bases separated the two germline ends. Looked up from germline, CDR1 is SNHLY and CDR2 is FYNNEI. In DNA form, the CDR3 reads TGTGCCTCCCATTGGGGCTGGGGGGGCACTGAAGCTTTCTTT. The encoded protein is CASHWGWGGTEAFF.

In its sample, this clonotype was seen once. The chain has TRBV20-1 and TRBJ2-7; tentative D call: TRBD2 (5 bases). The CDR3 covers 14 residues. The germline gives CDR1 DFQATT, CDR2 SNEGSKA (reference sequence). The V and J ends lost 3 bases and 5 bases respectively, with 17 bases between them. The CDR3 sequence: CSARLTRSGHEQYF. For the CDR3, the DNA is TGCAGTGCTAGGCTCACTAGATCGGGCCACGAGCAGTACTTC.

The genes are TRBV7-2 and TRBJ1-1; 7 bases fit TRBD1. V was clipped by 5 bases and J by 3 bases; unmatched bases: 9. Germline-derived CDR1 and CDR2 are SGHTA and FQGNSA. The CDR3 runs to 15 residues. The CDR3 loop is CASSAGTDFYTEAFF. The CDR3 DNA is TGTGCCAGCAGCGCCGGGACAGACTTTTACACTGAAGCTTTCTTT.

The chain has TRBV9 and TRBJ2-7; D assignment may be TRBD1 or TRBD2 (5 bases each). V lost 3 bases and J lost 6, with 19 bases in between. CDR3 length equals 15 residues. Per germline, CDR1 SGDLS and CDR2 YYNGEE. The CDR3 loop reads CASSDSRGAPSEQYF. CDR3 nucleotide sequence: TGTGCCAGCAGCGACTCGAGAGGGGCGCCGAGCGAGCAGTACTTC. The variable domain in full, completed from reference TRBV9 and TRBJ2-7, reads DSGVTQTPKHLITATGQRVTLRCSPRSGDLSVYWYQQSLDQGLQFLIQYYNGEERAKGNILERFSAQQFPDLHSELNLSSLELGDSALYFCASSDSRGAPSEQYFGPGTRLTVT.

V gene TRBV27 combines with J gene TRBJ1-2; D might be TRBD1 (5 bases). The CDR3 totals 14 residues. V was cut by 0 bases and J by 5 bases, with 10 bases left in between. Germline V CDR1 and CDR2: MNHEY, SMNVEV (reference sequence). The DNA of the CDR3 is TGTGCCAGCAGTTTATCTCCGGGACCATATGGCTACACCTTC. Translated, it gives CASSLSPGPYGYTF.

This clonotype was observed a handful of times. The rearrangement joins TRBV2 to TRBJ2-7; 8 positions match TRBD1. The CDR3 length is 13 residues. With 6 bases clipped from V and 6 bases from J, the junction kept 7 bases outside the gene matches. From germline, CDR1 is SNHLY and CDR2 FYNNEI. The chain's CDR3 is CASRDRAPFEQYF. In DNA, the CDR3 is TGTGCCAGCAGGGACAGGGCCCCTTTCGAGCAGTACTTC.

The chain links TRBV11-2 to TRBJ2-2; D possibly corresponds to TRBD2 (5 bases). The CDR3 runs to 17 residues. Trimming shortened V by 1 base and J by 3 bases, and 15 bases separated the two germline ends. Germline V gives CDR1 SGHAT, CDR2 FQNNGV. The CDR3 is CASSLVPRLRDTGELFF. Here the CDR3 DNA reads TGTGCCAGCAGCTTAGTCCCCAGGCTGAGGGACACCGGGGAGCTGTTTTTT.

V and J are TRBV5-6 and TRBJ1-5, with D uncertain. CDR1 and CDR2 from the germline V gene are SGHDT and YYEEEE. The CDR3 has 14 amino acids. Trimming shortened V by 0 bases and J by 5 bases, and 9 bases separated the two germline ends. The CDR3 nucleotides are TGTGCCAGCAGCTTGGGACGCCATTATCAGCCCCAGCATTTT. This sequence encodes CASSLGRHYQPQHF. Supplemented by reference TRBV5-6 and TRBJ1-5, the full variable domain reads DAGVTQSPTHLIKTRGQQVTLRCSPKSGHDTVSWYQQALGQGPQFIFQYYEEEERQRGNFPDRFSGHQFPNYSSELNVNALLLGDSALYLCASSLGRHYQPQHFGDGTRLSIL.

This chain connects TRBV27 to TRBJ1-1; D is possibly TRBD1 (6 bases). The V end lost 0 bases, the J end lost 7 bases, and 15 bases lay between the germline ends. In germline, CDR1 is MNHEY, CDR2 SMNVEV (reference sequence). The CDR3 loop spans 15 amino acids. CDR3 sequence: CASSLSGRGRIEAFF. CDR3 nucleotide sequence: TGTGCCAGCAGTTTATCGGGCAGGGGAAGAATTGAAGCTTTCTTT.

This clonotype was observed a handful of times. The rearrangement uses TRBV7-9 and TRBJ2-7; D is unclear. Germline CDR1 and CDR2: SEHNR and FQNEAQ (reference sequence). The CDR3 runs to 15 residues. Trimming took off 2 bases at V and 0 bases at J, with 11 bases between the two ends. The CDR3 sequence is CASSLIGWSSYEQYF. CDR3 sequence (DNA): TGTGCCAGCAGCTTAATCGGGTGGAGCTCCTACGAGCAGTACTTC.

Comment on this clonotype: A much larger clonotype is one base distant, so this may be a read error. CDR3 loop: CASSAGQGVNTEAFF. The CDR3 DNA reads TGTGCCAGCAGTGCGGGACAGGGAGTTAACACTGAAGCTTTCTTT. V gene TRBV6-1 combines with J gene TRBJ1-1; 9 nucleotides line up with TRBD1. The CDR3 contains 15 residues. Germline V lookup: CDR1 MNHNS, CDR2 SASEGT. V lost 4 bases, J lost 2 bases, and 5 bases stayed unmatched.

This clonotype was seen a few times. V and J are TRBV25-1 and TRBJ1-2; D gene unclear. The CDR3 sequence is 14 residues long. V dropped 4 bases and J dropped 3 bases, with 12 bases sitting between them. Germline CDR1 is MGHDK and CDR2 is SYGVNS. CDR3 sequence: CASSVHPGYYGYTF. CDR3 nucleotide sequence: TGTGCCAGCAGTGTTCATCCGGGGTACTATGGCTACACCTTC.

This clonotype was seen just once. The gene calls are TRBV2 and TRBJ1-6; D is ambiguous. CDR3 length equals 15 residues. Germline assignment: CDR1 SNHLY and CDR2 FYNNEI. V lost 7 bases to trimming and J lost 0 bases, with 10 bases between them. The CDR3 DNA follows: TGTGCCAGCATGGACGCCAGCTCCTATAATTCACCCCTCCACTTT. It is translated as CASMDASSYNSPLHF.

This clonotype was observed a few times. The chain joins TRBV7-2 to TRBJ2-7; 8 positions match TRBD1. This CDR3 contains 15 residues. Trimming took 0 bases from V and 2 from J; bases not matched to a gene: 3. The germline gives CDR1 SGHTA, CDR2 FQGNSA. In DNA, the CDR3 is TGTGCCAGCAGCTTAGCGCCGGGACAGGCCTACGAGCAGTACTTC. Translating it yields CASSLAPGQAYEQYF.

There are many counts of this clonotype. V gene TRBV5-1 combines with J gene TRBJ1-4, with a weak D call TRBD1 (5 bases). This CDR3 contains 13 residues. Trimming took off 0 bases at V and 7 bases at J, with 7 bases between the two ends. From germline, CDR1 is SGHRS and CDR2 YFSETQ. The CDR3 protein is CASSLVQGEKLFF. CDR3 nucleotides: TGCGCCAGCAGCTTGGTGCAGGGTGAAAAACTGTTTTTT.

On this clonotype: A read error is possible here, since a much larger clone lies one base away. CDR3 DNA: TGTGCCAGCAGTGACCCGGGAGAAAGCACAGATACGCGGTATTTT. It encodes CASSDPGESTDTRYF. The genes are TRBV6-4 and TRBJ2-3, with a tentative D call TRBD2 (6 bases). The CDR3 is made up of 15 amino acids. Germline V gene lookup returns CDR1 MRHNA and CDR2 SNTAGT.

The V and J genes are TRBV6-5 and TRBJ1-1, with 7 bases identical to TRBD1. This CDR3 is 16 amino acids long. Germline CDR1 MNHEY, CDR2 SVGAGI. The trim removed 4 bases at V and 1 base at J, leaving 9 bases unmatched. As DNA, the CDR3 is TGTGCCAGCAGTTCCCCTTGGAGGACAGGGAACACTGAAGCTTTCTTT. Protein sequence: CASSSPWRTGNTEAFF.

The chain is built from TRBV4-1 and TRBJ1-6, with 8 bases fitting TRBD1. J lost 9 bases, V lost 5 bases, and 6 bases had no gene match. The CDR3 contains 14 residues. Germline V CDR1 and CDR2: MGHRA, YSYEKL. The CDR3 sequence: CASSIQGEGSPLHF. CDR3 coding DNA: TGCGCCAGCAGCATACAGGGGGAGGGTTCACCCCTCCACTTT.